The present TCR beta chain was sequenced within a study of cytomegalovirus exposure and HLA in healthy donors. At the level of the study: Previous work identified 120 million or so unique TCR beta sequences from about 179 million T cells. As released early, the data held some 80 million unique TCRs from HLA-typed donors.

13 Jbeta primers and 60 Vbeta primers were used for the PCR. Clones were sequenced by immunoSEQ multiplex PCR, and TCRdb holds only the in-frame ones, with some missing. Here the sample spans some 190,000 clones, 77% being singletons. CDR3 length: 13 amino acids. Germline lookup yields CDR1 MNHEY and CDR2 SMNVEV (reference sequence). V lost 8 bases and J lost 4, with 14 bases in between. This clone was recorded once. Its specificity is not known. Broader study findings: Researchers reported in a later analysis that a missense DCLRE1C variant was tied to TCR beta V- and J-gene trimming. Sequencing depth across donors, presence/absence analyses assumed, was roughly uniform.

V is TRBV27 and J is TRBJ1-2; D is perhaps TRBD1 (6 bases). The clonotype comes from a man between 18 and 35 years old in good health and CMV-seronegative. The sample consisted of PBMCs. CDR3 in amino acids: CASGYRASYGYTF. CDR3 bases: TGTGCCAGCGGCTACAGGGCGAGCTATGGCTACACCTTC.